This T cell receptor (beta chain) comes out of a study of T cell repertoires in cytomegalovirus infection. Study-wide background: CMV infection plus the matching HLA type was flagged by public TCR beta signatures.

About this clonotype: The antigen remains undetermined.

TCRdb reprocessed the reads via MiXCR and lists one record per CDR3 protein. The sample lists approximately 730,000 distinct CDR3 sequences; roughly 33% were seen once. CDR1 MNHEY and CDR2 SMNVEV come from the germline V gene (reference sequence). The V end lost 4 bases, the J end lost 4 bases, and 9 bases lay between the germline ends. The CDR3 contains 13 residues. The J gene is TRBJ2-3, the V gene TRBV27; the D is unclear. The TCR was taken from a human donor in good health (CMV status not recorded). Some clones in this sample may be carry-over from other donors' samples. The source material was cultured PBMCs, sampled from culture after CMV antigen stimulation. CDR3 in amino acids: CASSSLPPDTQYF. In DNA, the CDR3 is TGTGCCAGCAGTTCTCTACCCCCAGATACGCAGTATTTT.